Each of the 14 T cell receptor beta chains below was sequenced from the same sample in a study of resident and recirculating memory T cells in vitiligo. Sequencing used immunoSEQ multiplex PCR; TCRdb keeps in-frame clones, though not all of them. The profile shows around 70,000 clones, roughly nine tenths of them singletons. Sequencing was carried out using blood. These receptors all come from a male donor with vitiligo.

The genes are TRBV5-1 and TRBJ1-1, with a possible D match to TRBD1 (5 bases). V shed 4 bases and J shed 1 base, with 14 bases lying between them. This CDR3 is built from 15 residues. Germline CDR1 SGHRS, CDR2 YFSETQ. CDR3 amino acids: CASSRGGLANTEAFF. Here the CDR3 DNA reads TGCGCCAGCAGCCGCGGGGGACTCGCGAACACTGAAGCTTTCTTT.

This rearrangement joins TRBV11-2 to TRBJ2-3, with 12 nucleotides matching TRBD2. Germline-derived CDR1 and CDR2 are SGHAT and FQNNGV. V was pared by 1 base and J by 5 bases, with 4 bases of the junction left unmatched. The CDR3 runs 16 residues. The CDR3 region is CASSLASGGVGDTQYF. The CDR3 coding sequence is TGTGCCAGCAGCTTAGCTAGCGGGGGGGTGGGAGATACGCAGTATTTT.

The chain joins TRBV2 to TRBJ1-6, with 7 bases aligning to TRBD1. Germline CDR1 and CDR2: SNHLY and FYNNEI. This CDR3 is 14 amino acids long. V dropped 6 bases and J dropped 8; count of bases not matched to a gene: 7. DNA for the CDR3: TGTGCCAGCAGAGGACAGGATTGGGATTCACCCCTCCACTTT. Protein sequence: CASRGQDWDSPLHF.

This rearrangement joins TRBV10-3 to TRBJ2-5; tentatively, D is TRBD2 (5 bases). This CDR3 is built from 14 residues. Germline lookup yields CDR1 ENHRY and CDR2 SYGVKD. V was trimmed by 4 bases and J by 1 base, leaving 10 bases between them. CDR3 bases: TGTGCCATCAGTGGGGGAGAGGGCCAAGAGACCCAGTACTTC. Amino acids: CAISGGEGQETQYF.

The rearrangement joins TRBV5-1 to TRBJ2-7, with TRBD1 matching 7 bases. The CDR3 loop spans 14 amino acids. J gave up 0 bases and V 0 bases, and 0 bases lay outside the gene matches. Per the germline V gene, CDR1 is SGHRS and CDR2 is YFSETQ. In DNA form, the CDR3 reads TGCGCCAGCAGCTTGGGGGACAGCTCCTACGAGCAGTACTTC. Translated, it gives CASSLGDSSYEQYF.

This clone was counted once. The chain employs TRBV7-3 and TRBJ2-2; the match to TRBD1 covers 7 bases. The CDR3 totals 15 residues. Germline trimming cut 2 bases from V and 6 bases from J; bases unmatched to any gene: 6. Germline-derived CDR1 and CDR2 are SGHTA and FQGTGA. The CDR3 spells CASSLDRDLAGELFF. For the CDR3, the DNA is TGTGCCAGCAGCTTAGACAGGGACCTAGCCGGGGAGCTGTTTTTT.

The V call is TRBV2, the J call TRBJ1-1; no firm D call. Per germline, CDR1 SNHLY and CDR2 FYNNEI. Trimming removed 0 bases from V and 5 bases from J, with 13 bases in between. This CDR3 is built from 15 residues. CDR3 sequence (DNA): TGTGCCAGCAGTGAAGCGCTAATGACGAGGACTGAAGCTTTCTTT. Protein: CASSEALMTRTEAFF.

This clone was seen once. The chain uses TRBV7-2 and TRBJ2-1; no clear D gene. Germline V gives CDR1 SGHTA, CDR2 FQGNSA. This CDR3 is 18 amino acids long. V lost 1 base and J lost 0, with 16 bases in between. The CDR3 sequence is CASSLVRSVEGSYNEQFF. CDR3 DNA sequence: TGTGCCAGCAGCTTAGTACGCAGCGTTGAAGGCTCCTACAATGAGCAGTTCTTC.

This sequence joins TRBV28 and TRBJ2-6; D is undetermined. Germline V lookup: CDR1 MDHEN, CDR2 SYDVKM. The CDR3 runs to 15 residues. V shed 6 bases and J shed 2 bases, with 11 bases lying between them. For the CDR3, the DNA is TGTGCCAGCAGCCATTTGGCCGCTGGGGCCAACGTCCTGACTTTC. Translated: CASSHLAAGANVLTF.

V gene TRBV27 combines with J gene TRBJ2-1, with TRBD1 matching 11 bases. The CDR3 runs to 17 residues. V was pared by 2 bases and J by 5 bases, with 8 bases of the junction left unmatched. Germline-derived CDR1 and CDR2 are MNHEY and SMNVEV (reference sequence). The CDR3: CASSLSGTGGLDNEQFF. CDR3 DNA: TGTGCCAGCAGTTTAAGCGGGACAGGGGGTTTAGACAATGAGCAGTTCTTC.

V usage is TRBV27 and J usage is TRBJ1-2; D not certain. Trimming took off 9 bases at V and 5 bases at J, with 7 bases between the two ends. The CDR3 spans 10 residues. CDR1 and CDR2 from the germline V gene are MNHEY and SMNVEV (reference sequence). For the CDR3, the DNA is TGTGCCAGACAGTTTTATGGCTACACCTTC. Protein product: CARQFYGYTF.

This clone has a handful of counts. V is TRBV7-3 and J is TRBJ2-7, with TRBD1 matching over 8 bases. The V gene end was trimmed by 1 base and the J gene end by 2 bases; junction bases not matched to a gene: 7. The length of the CDR3 is 16 residues. Germline V gives CDR1 SGHTA, CDR2 FQGTGA. CDR3 sequence reads: CASSLISGGPTYEQYF. DNA of the CDR3: TGTGCCAGCAGCTTAATATCAGGGGGCCCTACCTACGAGCAGTACTTC.

The CDR3 region is CASRGRNRGPVQETQYF. The DNA for the CDR3 is TGTGCCAGCAGAGGGAGGAACAGGGGGCCAGTCCAAGAGACCCAGTACTTC. V usage is TRBV25-1 and J usage is TRBJ2-5, with TRBD1 matching over 9 bases. The CDR3 runs to 17 residues. Germline assignment: CDR1 MGHDK and CDR2 SYGVNS. Losses at the gene ends were 6 bases for V and 1 base for J; bases not matched to a gene: 12.

This sequence joins TRBV10-1 and TRBJ2-7, with D tentatively TRBD2 (6 bases). This CDR3 is 17 amino acids long. Germline values: CDR1 WNHNN, CDR2 SYGVQD (reference sequence). V was pared by 11 bases and J by 0 bases, with 26 bases between. In DNA form, the CDR3 reads TGCGCCTACGCTTTTTGGGGACTTTTTTGGGGCTCCTACGAGCAGTACTTC. Amino acid sequence: CAYAFWGLFWGSYEQYF.